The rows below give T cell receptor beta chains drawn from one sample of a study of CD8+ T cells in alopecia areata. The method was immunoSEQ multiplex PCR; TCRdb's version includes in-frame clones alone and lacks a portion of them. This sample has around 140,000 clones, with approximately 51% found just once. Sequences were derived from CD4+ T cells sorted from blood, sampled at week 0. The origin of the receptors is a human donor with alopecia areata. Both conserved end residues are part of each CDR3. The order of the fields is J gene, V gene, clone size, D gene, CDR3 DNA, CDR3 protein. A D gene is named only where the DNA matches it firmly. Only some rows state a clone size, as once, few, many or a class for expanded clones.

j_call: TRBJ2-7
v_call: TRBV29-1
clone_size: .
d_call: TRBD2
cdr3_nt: TGCAGCGTTGAAGATCAGAGGAGCGGGAGGGGTTCCTACGAGCAGTACTTC
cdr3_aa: CSVEDQRSGRGSYEQYF

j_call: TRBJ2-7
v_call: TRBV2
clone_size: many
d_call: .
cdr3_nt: TGTGCCAGCAGTACCTCTAGATACGAGCAGTACTTC
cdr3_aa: CASSTSRYEQYF

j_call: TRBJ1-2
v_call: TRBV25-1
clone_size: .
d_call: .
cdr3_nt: TGTGCCAGCAGCGAGATAAGGGGGATCGGCTATGGCTACACCTTC
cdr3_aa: CASSEIRGIGYGYTF

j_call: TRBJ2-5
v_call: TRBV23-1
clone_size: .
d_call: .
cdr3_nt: TGCGCCAGCCCCCAACCCAGGGGGGATGGGACCCAGTACTTC
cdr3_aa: CASPQPRGDGTQYF

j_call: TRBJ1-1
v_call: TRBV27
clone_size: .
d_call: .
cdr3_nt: TGTGCCAGCAGTACAACGACGGGAGGGGAAGCTTTCTTT
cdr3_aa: CASSTTTGGEAFF

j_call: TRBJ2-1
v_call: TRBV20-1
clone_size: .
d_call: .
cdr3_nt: TGCAGTGCTCCAAGCGCCAATGAGCAGTTCTTC
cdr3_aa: CSAPSANEQFF

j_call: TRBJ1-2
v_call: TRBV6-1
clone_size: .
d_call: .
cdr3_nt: TGTGCCAGCACCCTAGGGCCCCAGGGTCGGGGCTACACCTTC
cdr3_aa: CASTLGPQGRGYTF

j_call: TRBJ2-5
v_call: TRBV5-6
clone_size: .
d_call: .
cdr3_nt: TGTGCCAGCAGCAAAGGGACAAACTACCAAGAGACCCAGTACTTC
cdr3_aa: CASSKGTNYQETQYF

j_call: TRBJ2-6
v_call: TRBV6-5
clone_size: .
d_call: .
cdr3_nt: TGTGCCAGCAGTTACTTCTCCCCCTCTGGGGCCAACGTCCTGACTTTC
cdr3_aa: CASSYFSPSGANVLTF

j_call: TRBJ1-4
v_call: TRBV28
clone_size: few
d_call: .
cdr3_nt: TGTGCCAGCAGTTTTCCGGGGCTAGGAACTAATGAAAAACTGTTTTTT
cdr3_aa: CASSFPGLGTNEKLFF

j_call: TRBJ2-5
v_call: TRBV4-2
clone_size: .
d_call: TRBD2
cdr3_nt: TGTGCCAGCAGCCAAGGAGGTGCTAGCGGGAACCAAGAGACCCAGTACTTC
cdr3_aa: CASSQGGASGNQETQYF

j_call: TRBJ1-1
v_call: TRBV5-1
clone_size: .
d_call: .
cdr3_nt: TGCGCCAGCAGCTTGGGGACAAAGAACACTGAAGCTTTCTTT
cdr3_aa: CASSLGTKNTEAFF

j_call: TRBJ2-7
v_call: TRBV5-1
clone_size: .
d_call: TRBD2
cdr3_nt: TGCGCCAGCAGCTTGAGCGGGGACTACGAGCAGTACTTC
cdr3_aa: CASSLSGDYEQYF

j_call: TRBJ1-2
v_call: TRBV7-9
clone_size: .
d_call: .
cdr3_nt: TGTGCCAGCAGCTTATTTGGGGCTTTCGGCGGCTACACCTTC
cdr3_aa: CASSLFGAFGGYTF

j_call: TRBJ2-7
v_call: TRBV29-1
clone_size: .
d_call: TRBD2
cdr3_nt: TGCAGCGTTCGGCTAGCGGTTAGATCCTACGAGCAGTACTTC
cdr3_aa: CSVRLAVRSYEQYF

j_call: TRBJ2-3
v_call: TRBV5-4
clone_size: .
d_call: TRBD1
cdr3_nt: TGTGCCAGCAGCCCCGGACAGGGAACAGATACGCAGTATTTT
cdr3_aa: CASSPGQGTDTQYF

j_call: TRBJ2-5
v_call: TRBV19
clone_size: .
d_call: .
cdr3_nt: TGTGCCAGTAGTCCAGGACGTCCGGGAGAGACCCAGTACTTC
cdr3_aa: CASSPGRPGETQYF

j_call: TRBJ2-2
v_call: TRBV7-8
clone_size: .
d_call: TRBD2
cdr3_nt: TGTGCCAGCAGCTTGCGACTAGCGGGAACCGGGGAGCTGTTTTTT
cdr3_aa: CASSLRLAGTGELFF

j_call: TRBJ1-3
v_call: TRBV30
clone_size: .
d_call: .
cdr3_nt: TGTGCCTGGGGTGACGGTCTCTCTGGAAACACCATATATTTT
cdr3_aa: CAWGDGLSGNTIYF

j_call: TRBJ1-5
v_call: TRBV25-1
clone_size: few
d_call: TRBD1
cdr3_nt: TGTGCCAGCAGTTCCGACAGGGGTCAGAATCAGCCCCAGCATTTT
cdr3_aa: CASSSDRGQNQPQHF

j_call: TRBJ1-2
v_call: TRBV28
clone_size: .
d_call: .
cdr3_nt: TGTGCCAGCAGTTCTTCTGATACATATGGCTACACCTTC
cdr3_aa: CASSSSDTYGYTF

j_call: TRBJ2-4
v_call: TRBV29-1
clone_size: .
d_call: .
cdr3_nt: TGCAGCGGGTCCGGGACCTCGGAAAACATTCAGTACTTC
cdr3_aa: CSGSGTSENIQYF

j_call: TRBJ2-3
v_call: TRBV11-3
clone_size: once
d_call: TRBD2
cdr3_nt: TGTGCCAGCAGCCATGGGACTAGCGGATTCACAGATACGCAGTATTTT
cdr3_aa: CASSHGTSGFTDTQYF

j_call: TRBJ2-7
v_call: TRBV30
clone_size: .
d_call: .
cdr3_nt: TGTGCCTGGAGTGTAAGGCGATCTCCCGCCTATGAGCAGTACTTC
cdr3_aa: CAWSVRRSPAYEQYF

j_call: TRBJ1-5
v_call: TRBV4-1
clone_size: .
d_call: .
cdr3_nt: TGCGCCAGCAGCCAAGAGGAGACAGGACGGCTTTGGCCCCAGCATTTT
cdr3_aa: CASSQEETGRLWPQHF

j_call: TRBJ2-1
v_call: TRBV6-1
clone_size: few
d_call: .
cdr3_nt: TGTGCCAGCAGGCGGGAAGTCTACGATGAGCAGTTCTTC
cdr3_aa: CASRREVYDEQFF

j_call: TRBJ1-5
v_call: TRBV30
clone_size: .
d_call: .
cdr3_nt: TGTGCCTGGAGTTACCCGACCCTTAATCAGCCCCAGCATTTT
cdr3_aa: CAWSYPTLNQPQHF